This TCR beta chain is from a study of neurological immune-mediated disorders. In its sample, this clonotype was seen many times. Its antigen is undetermined. Notes on the study in general: HTLV-1-associated myelopathy displayed the greatest TCR clonal expansion, and multiple sclerosis exhibited the smallest, lower than that of healthy controls.

With 10-nucleotide random UMIs included, cDNA was synthesized by 5'RACE. MiXCR, run by TCRdb on the 5' RACE reads, gives a single entry per CDR3 protein. The sample records approximately 46,000 distinct CDR3 sequences, 9% to 10% being singletons. CDR3 length equals 14 residues. The ends lost 2 bases at V and 8 bases at J; junction bases unmatched: 6. Germline V lookup: CDR1 SQVTM, CDR2 ANQGSEA. As for time point: longitudinal time-point 1 (baseline). The rearrangement uses TRBV29-1 and TRBJ2-3; TRBD2 agrees at 11 bases. The sample comprised PBMCs. This clonotype was sampled from a woman aged 40 to 49 in good health. CDR3 nucleotides: TGCAGCGTTGAAACTAGCGGGAGCAGCGGTACGCAGTATTTT. It translates to CSVETSGSSGTQYF.